Presented here are 20 T cell receptor beta chains from one specimen sequenced in a study of T-cell memory formation after mild COVID-19. TCRdb fed the 5' RACE reads into MiXCR, producing one record per CDR3 protein. Of 100,000 to 150,000 distinct CDR3 sequences detected, about a sixth appear once; the ten largest clones hold approximately 15%. Sequencing was performed on PBMCs or a T cell subset sorted from them (not recorded which). These receptors came from an adult woman who had mild COVID-19 (a few samples of this study predate the infection). Cell type and time point are not known.

This clonotype was counted only a few times. This chain connects TRBV18 to TRBJ2-7; 8 bases map to TRBD1. Germline V gene lookup returns CDR1 KGHSH and CDR2 LQKENI. The CDR3 covers 13 residues. V was pared by 5 bases and J by 7 bases, with 7 bases of the junction left unmatched. The CDR3 nucleotides are TGTGCCAGCTCAGTCGACAGGGGTGGGGAGCAGTACTTC. This sequence encodes CASSVDRGGEQYF.

This clonotype was seen repeatedly, ten times or more. The chain links TRBV20-1 to TRBJ2-5; D may correspond to TRBD1 or TRBD2 (5 bases each). The CDR3 consists of 12 residues. Per germline, CDR1 DFQATT and CDR2 SNEGSKA (reference sequence). The germline V and J ends were trimmed by 5 bases and 6 bases, with 13 bases remaining between them. The CDR3 is CSAQEGIKTQYF. In DNA, the CDR3 is TGCAGTGCTCAAGAGGGGATAAAGACCCAGTACTTC.

This clonotype was observed a handful of times. Here the CDR3 reads CASSYLRGIPGELFF. The CDR3 bases are TGTGCCAGCAGTTACTTGCGGGGTATCCCCGGGGAGCTGTTTTTT. The chain recombines TRBV6-5 with TRBJ2-2, with a weak D call TRBD2 (6 bases). This CDR3 has 15 residues. V was shortened by 1 base and J by 6 bases, with 12 bases between the two germline ends. The germline V gene encodes CDR1 MNHEY and CDR2 SVGAGI.

The V gene is TRBV4-3, the J gene TRBJ2-2; no reliable D call. The CDR3 is 16 amino acids. CDR1 and CDR2 (germline): LGHNA, YSLEER. Trimming took off 0 bases at V and 3 bases at J, with 11 bases between the two ends. CDR3 in DNA: TGCGCCAGCAGCCAAGATGCACAACCCCACACCGGGGAGCTGTTTTTT. It codes for CASSQDAQPHTGELFF.

V usage is TRBV29-1 and J usage is TRBJ1-2; TRBD1 might be the D (5 bases). CDR3 length: 12 amino acids. CDR1 is SQVTM, CDR2 ANQGSEA, per germline. V was pared by 4 bases and J by 1 base, with 7 bases between. The CDR3 DNA follows: TGCAGCGTTGCAGGGAGTAACTATGGCTACACCTTC. Its translation: CSVAGSNYGYTF.

The chain joins TRBV6-6 to TRBJ1-5, with 11 bases aligning to TRBD1. Germline values: CDR1 MNHNY, CDR2 SVGAGI (reference sequence). This CDR3 is 17 amino acids long. Losses at the gene ends were 6 bases for V and 7 bases for J; bases not matched to a gene: 14. In DNA, the CDR3 is TGTGCCAGCAGGAAGTTAACCGGGACAGGGGGTGAACAGCCCCAGCATTTT. Residues: CASRKLTGTGGEQPQHF.

V usage is TRBV9 and J usage is TRBJ2-7, with D uncertain. CDR3 length: 14 residues. Trimming removed 1 base from V and 0 bases from J, with 8 bases in between. In germline, CDR1 is SGDLS, CDR2 YYNGEE. The CDR3 nucleotides are TGTGCCAGCAGCGTATTAGAAAGCTCCTACGAGCAGTACTTC. This translates into CASSVLESSYEQYF.

This clonotype was seen a few times. CDR3 sequence (DNA): TGTGCCAGCGGCAGGGCTGATACGCAGTATTTT. Translation gives CASGRADTQYF. This chain links TRBV9 with TRBJ2-3; D perhaps matches TRBD1 (5 bases). The CDR3 runs to 11 residues. The germline V gene encodes CDR1 SGDLS and CDR2 YYNGEE. V gave up 7 bases and J gave up 6 bases, with 9 bases separating them.

V usage is TRBV5-1 and J usage is TRBJ1-6, with D possibly matching TRBD1 (6 bases). Germline-derived CDR1 and CDR2 are SGHRS and YFSETQ. The CDR3 length is 14 residues. The ends were cut back, 1 base at V and 8 bases at J, with 10 bases in the middle. The CDR3 bases are TGCGCCAGCAGCTTGTTCGCAGGGGATTCACCCCTCCACTTT. Protein: CASSLFAGDSPLHF.

The V call is TRBV5-1, the J call TRBJ1-1, with D hard to call. The CDR3 length is 15 residues. Germline-derived CDR1 and CDR2 are SGHRS and YFSETQ. V was shortened by 1 base and J by 1 base, with 11 bases between the two germline ends. CDR3 sequence: CASSLYYPENTEAFF. CDR3 DNA sequence: TGCGCCAGCAGCTTGTATTACCCGGAGAACACTGAAGCTTTCTTT.

This clonotype showed up just a few times. The chain recombines TRBV20-1 with TRBJ1-1; D gene uncertain. The CDR3 runs 15 residues. Between the trimmed V and J ends, which lost 0 bases and 0 bases, there was a span of 11 bases. CDR1 is DFQATT, CDR2 SNEGSKA, per germline (reference sequence). For the CDR3, the DNA is TGCAGTGCTAGAGATTGGAAGGCCTTGAACACTGAAGCTTTCTTT. The encoded protein is CSARDWKALNTEAFF.

This clonotype occurred a few times. The chain combines TRBV2 with TRBJ2-1; 9 positions match TRBD2. Germline CDR1 is SNHLY and CDR2 is FYNNEI. Germline trimming cut 2 bases from V and 4 bases from J; bases unmatched to any gene: 3. The length of the CDR3 is 15 residues. The CDR3 reads CASSESGRIYNEQFF. For the CDR3, the DNA is TGTGCCAGCAGTGAAAGCGGGAGGATATACAATGAGCAGTTCTTC.

This clonotype was seen many times. The J gene is TRBJ1-2, the V gene TRBV29-1, with 7 bases lining up with TRBD1. J lost 5 bases, V lost 3 bases, and 9 bases had no gene match. CDR3 length: 14 residues. Germline CDR1 and CDR2: SQVTM and ANQGSEA. The DNA for the CDR3 is TGCAGCGTTGAGGGGACAGACCTCTTATATGGCTACACCTTC. Translated, it gives CSVEGTDLLYGYTF.

This clonotype was seen only a few times. V and J are TRBV24-1 and TRBJ2-1; D is possibly TRBD1 (5 bases). CDR3 length: 16 residues. Germline V lookup: CDR1 KGHDR, CDR2 SFDVKD. Deletions cut 1 base from V and 1 base from J, with 10 bases between. The CDR3 spells CATSDFQGRSYNEQFF. For the CDR3, the DNA is TGTGCCACCAGTGATTTCCAGGGTAGGTCCTACAATGAGCAGTTCTTC.

This clonotype was detected a few times. This rearrangement joins TRBV4-1 to TRBJ1-6, with TRBD1 matching over 9 bases. Trimming cost V 4 bases and J 9 bases; bases outside gene matches: 10. CDR3 length: 16 residues. Germline V gene sequence: CDR1 MGHRA, CDR2 YSYEKL. This CDR3 reads CASSRGQGEEFSPLHF. The DNA of the CDR3 is TGCGCCAGCAGCCGGGGACAGGGCGAGGAATTTTCACCCCTCCACTTT.

V gene TRBV12-3 or TRBV12-4 combines with J gene TRBJ1-2; D perhaps matches TRBD1 (5 bases). The CDR3 sequence is 14 residues long. V was clipped by 3 bases and J by 5 bases, with 13 bases between them. In DNA form, the CDR3 reads TGTGCCAGCAGTTTGGGAGGGGACGGGTATGGCTACACCTTC. This sequence encodes CASSLGGDGYGYTF.

In this sample, this clonotype turned up a few times. The rearrangement links TRBV27 to TRBJ2-3; D is possibly TRBD2 (5 bases). Germline-derived CDR1 and CDR2 are MNHEY and SMNVEV (reference sequence). The CDR3 is 15 amino acids. V was cut by 1 base and J by 2 bases, with 10 bases left in between. This chain's CDR3 is CASSLWGENTDTQYF. The CDR3 nucleotides read TGTGCCAGCAGTTTATGGGGAGAAAACACAGATACGCAGTATTTT.

This clonotype was recorded at least ten times. V is TRBV4-3 and J is TRBJ1-2; a possible D gene is TRBD1 (5 bases). Germline CDR1 and CDR2: LGHNA and YSLEER. The germline V and J ends were trimmed by 2 bases and 4 bases, with 17 bases remaining between them. The CDR3 sequence is 16 residues long. The CDR3 sequence: CASSQTRGEWSYGYTF. The CDR3 DNA reads TGCGCCAGCAGCCAAACTCGGGGGGAATGGAGCTATGGCTACACCTTC.

This clonotype was counted between two and nine times. CDR3: CASSQDIGTATGELFF. The CDR3 coding sequence is TGCGCCAGCAGCCAAGATATCGGAACTGCCACCGGGGAGCTGTTTTTT. The chain uses TRBV4-3 and TRBJ2-2; D not resolved. The CDR3 sequence is 16 residues long. V was pared by 0 bases and J by 4 bases, with 12 bases between. Germline V CDR1 and CDR2: LGHNA, YSLEER.

The genes are TRBV5-1 and TRBJ2-1; D gene unclear. This CDR3 contains 13 residues. V was pared by 3 bases and J by 7 bases, with 11 bases between. From germline, CDR1 is SGHRS and CDR2 YFSETQ. The CDR3 nucleotides are TGCGCCAGCAGCTCGAACACATGGAATGAGCAGTTCTTC. The encoded protein is CASSSNTWNEQFF.